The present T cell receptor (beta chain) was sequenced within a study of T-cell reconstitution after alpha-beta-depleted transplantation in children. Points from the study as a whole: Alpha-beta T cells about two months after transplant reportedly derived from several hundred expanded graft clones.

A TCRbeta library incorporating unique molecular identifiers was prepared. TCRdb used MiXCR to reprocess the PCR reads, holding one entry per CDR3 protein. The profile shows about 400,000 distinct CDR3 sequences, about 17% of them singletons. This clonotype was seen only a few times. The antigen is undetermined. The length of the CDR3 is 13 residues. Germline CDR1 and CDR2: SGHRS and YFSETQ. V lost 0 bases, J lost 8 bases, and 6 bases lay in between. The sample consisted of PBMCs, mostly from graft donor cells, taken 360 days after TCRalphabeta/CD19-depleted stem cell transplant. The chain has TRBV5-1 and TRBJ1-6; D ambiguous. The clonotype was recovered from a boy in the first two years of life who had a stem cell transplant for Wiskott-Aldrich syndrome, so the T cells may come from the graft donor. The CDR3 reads CASSLVGDSPLHF. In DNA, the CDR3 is TGCGCCAGCAGCTTGGTTGGGGATTCACCCCTCCACTTT.